A single sample is the source of the 18 T cell receptor beta chains below, sequenced in a study of response to subunit inactivated influenza vaccine. TCRdb itself ran the RT-PCR reads through MiXCR, one entry per CDR3 protein. The data contain roughly 460,000 distinct CDR3 sequences, over 9.5% of them singletons. This sample comprised PBMCs from blood, obtained roughly 45 days after vaccination. The receptors stem from a man aged 50 or older who received an inactivated influenza vaccine.

The sample holds many counts of this clonotype. The chain combines TRBV27 with TRBJ2-5; D tentatively reads TRBD1 or TRBD2 (5 bases each). The CDR3 totals 13 residues. The germline V and J ends were trimmed by 5 bases and 5 bases, with 12 bases remaining between them. The V gene's germline CDR1 is MNHEY and CDR2 SMNVEV (reference sequence). CDR3 DNA: TGTGCCAGCAGTCTCGGGACGTGGGAGACCCAGTACTTC. It yields the protein CASSLGTWETQYF.

V usage is TRBV14 and J usage is TRBJ2-7; 7 nucleotides line up with TRBD2. Germline assignment: CDR1 SGHDN and CDR2 FVKESK. V gave up 0 bases and J gave up 7 bases; unmatched junction bases: 3. This CDR3 contains 13 residues. The CDR3 nucleotides are TGTGCCAGCAGCCAAGAATTGGGAGGGGAGCAGTACTTC. This codes for CASSQELGGEQYF.

In this sample, this clonotype turned up a few times. The chain links TRBV30 to TRBJ2-1; tentatively, D is TRBD2 (5 bases). The CDR3 sequence is 15 residues long. Germline V CDR1 and CDR2: GTSNPN, SVGIG (reference sequence). The V and J ends lost 1 base and 3 bases respectively, with 13 bases between them. The CDR3 bases are TGTGCCTGGAGTGAGGGAGCCCACCGCTACAATGAGCAGTTCTTC. Protein: CAWSEGAHRYNEQFF.

CDR3 amino acids: CSAPSGKETQYF. The DNA for the CDR3 is TGCAGTGCTCCTAGCGGGAAAGAGACCCAGTACTTC. This chain links TRBV20-1 with TRBJ2-5; 9 nucleotides line up with TRBD2. V lost 5 bases to trimming and J lost 3 bases; unmatched junction nucleotides: 1. Germline CDR1 and CDR2: DFQATT and SNEGSKA (reference sequence). This CDR3 contains 12 residues.

This clonotype was seen only a few times. J is TRBJ2-5 and V is TRBV20-1; possible D gene TRBD1, 6 bases. There are 16 residues in the CDR3. Germline-derived CDR1 and CDR2 are DFQATT and SNEGSKA (reference sequence). Deletions cut 0 bases from V and 2 bases from J, with 16 bases between. CDR3 loop: CSARDWLQGPQETQYF. Written as DNA, the CDR3 is TGCAGTGCTAGAGATTGGTTGCAGGGGCCACAAGAGACCCAGTACTTC.

About this clonotype itself: The junction shows a germline mismatch at one end, possibly a read error. V usage is TRBV12-3 or TRBV12-4 and J usage is TRBJ2-4, with TRBD1 matching over 9 bases. The CDR3 has 12 amino acids. This CDR3 reads CASRNAGQGLDF. The CDR3 DNA sequence: TGTGCCAGCAGAAACGCTGGACAGGGGCTCGACTTC.

The CDR3 here is CASREQETGKYF. In DNA form, the CDR3 reads TGCGCCAGCAGAGAACAGGAGACAGGGAAGTACTTC. The chain links TRBV5-1 to TRBJ2-5, with 7 bases fitting TRBD1. CDR3 size: 12 residues. V was clipped by 5 bases and J by 12 bases; unmatched bases: 10. Looked up from germline, CDR1 is SGHRS and CDR2 is YFSETQ.

In its sample, this clonotype was seen a few times. V gene TRBV7-2 combines with J gene TRBJ2-3; 11 bases are a match to TRBD2. The CDR3 runs 16 residues. Germline values: CDR1 SGHTA, CDR2 FQGNSA. Unmatched junction bases numbered 4, after V lost 4 bases and J lost 1 base. The CDR3 loop is CASSSTGLAGTDTQYF. CDR3 DNA: TGTGCCAGCAGCTCCACGGGACTAGCGGGCACAGATACGCAGTATTTT.

This clonotype occurred a few times. The chain joins TRBV6-9 to TRBJ1-5; 7 bases match TRBD1. With V trimmed by 8 bases and J by 6 bases, 19 bases remained unmatched. The CDR3 sequence is 17 residues long. Germline V gives CDR1 MNHGY, CDR2 SVAAGI. The CDR3 DNA sequence: TGTGCCAGCCCTTTTTTCGTGACAGGGTCCGGAGTTCAGCCCCAGCATTTT. This translates into CASPFFVTGSGVQPQHF.

This clonotype was recorded many times. The chain joins TRBV12-3 or TRBV12-4 to TRBJ1-1; TRBD1 is a possible D gene (5 bases). This CDR3 has 13 amino acids. V lost 6 bases and J lost 9, with 17 bases in between. The CDR3 nucleotides are TGTGCCAGCAGACCTTTGGAGGGGAGTAAAGCTTTCTTT. Protein sequence: CASRPLEGSKAFF.

This chain links TRBV7-2 with TRBJ2-7; 7 nucleotides match TRBD2. With 1 base clipped from V and 3 bases from J, the junction kept 6 bases outside the gene matches. The CDR3 length is 15 residues. Looked up from germline, CDR1 is SGHTA and CDR2 is FQGNSA. DNA for the CDR3: TGTGCCAGCAGCTTAGGCGGGAGAGTTGGCTACGAGCAGTACTTC. Residues: CASSLGGRVGYEQYF.

The V call is TRBV4-3, the J call TRBJ2-3; the match to TRBD2 covers 8 bases. V was pared by 2 bases and J by 2 bases, with 9 bases of the junction left unmatched. CDR1 LGHNA and CDR2 YSLEER come from the germline V gene. This CDR3 is 17 amino acids long. For the CDR3, the DNA is TGCGCCAGCAGCCAACTCCAAATAGCGGGACACACAGATACGCAGTATTTT. This encodes CASSQLQIAGHTDTQYF.

The V and J genes are TRBV11-3 and TRBJ2-7; D gene unclear. Germline CDR1 SGHNT, CDR2 YENEEA. CDR3 length equals 13 residues. Between the trimmed V and J ends, which lost 2 bases and 6 bases, there was a span of 11 bases. The DNA for the CDR3 is TGTGCCAGCAGCTTACGCCCCTTGGGCGAGCAGTACTTC. Translated: CASSLRPLGEQYF.

This clonotype was seen many times. The gene calls are TRBV5-1 and TRBJ2-3; a possible D gene is TRBD2 (5 bases). Germline-derived CDR1 and CDR2 are SGHRS and YFSETQ. The CDR3 is 15 amino acids. The V end lost 5 bases, the J end lost 2 bases, and 15 bases lay between the germline ends. For the CDR3, the DNA is TGCGCCAGCAGAGACGGAGACTACATCACAGATACGCAGTATTTT. Translation: CASRDGDYITDTQYF.

In DNA, the CDR3 is TGTGCCAGCAGCTTAGCGGGCTTGGGGAATGAGCAGTTCTTC. Translated, it gives CASSLAGLGNEQFF. The chain combines TRBV7-9 with TRBJ2-1; unclear D gene. The CDR3 sequence is 14 residues long. The ends were cut back, 0 bases at V and 7 bases at J, with 10 bases in the middle. Germline lookup yields CDR1 SEHNR and CDR2 FQNEAQ (reference sequence). The whole variable domain, remainder taken from reference TRBV7-9 and TRBJ2-1, is DTGVSQNPRHKITKRGQNVTFRCDPISEHNRLYWYRQTLGQGPEFLTYFQNEAQLEKSRLLSDRFSAERPKGSFSTLEIQRTEQGDSAMYLCASSLAGLGNEQFFGPGTRLTVL.

This clonotype has only a few counts. This sequence joins TRBV20-1 and TRBJ2-3; possible D gene TRBD1, 5 bases. Germline CDR1 is DFQATT and CDR2 is SNEGSKA (reference sequence). V was clipped by 0 bases and J by 0 bases, with 13 bases between them. The CDR3 runs to 16 residues. CDR3 in DNA: TGCAGTGCTAGAGACCCAGGGCATTCTAGCACAGATACGCAGTATTTT. It codes for CSARDPGHSSTDTQYF.

This chain joins TRBV7-2 and TRBJ2-5, with D maybe TRBD2 (5 bases). The germline gives CDR1 SGHTA, CDR2 FQGNSA. V lost 4 bases, J lost 2 bases, and 14 bases lay in between. This CDR3 region has 15 residues. The CDR3 loop is CASSSLGVRQETQYF. For the CDR3, the DNA is TGTGCCAGCAGCTCGCTGGGAGTGAGACAAGAGACCCAGTACTTC. The full variable domain, its missing parts supplied by reference TRBV7-2 and TRBJ2-5, is GAGVSQSPSNKVTEKGKDVELRCDPISGHTALYWYRQSLGQGLEFLIYFQGNSAPDKSGLPSDRFSAERTGGSVSTLTIQRTQQEDSAVYLCASSSLGVRQETQYFGPGTRLLVL.

Many counts were recorded for this clonotype. DNA for the CDR3: TGTGCCAGCAGTCGGACAGGGGGCGAGACCCAGTACTTC. This encodes CASSRTGGETQYF. V usage is TRBV7-9 and J usage is TRBJ2-5; TRBD1 matches at 11 bases. This CDR3 has 13 amino acids. Per germline, CDR1 SEHNR and CDR2 FQNEAQ (reference sequence). V dropped 6 bases and J dropped 5; count of bases not matched to a gene: 2. The whole variable domain, remainder taken from reference TRBV7-9 and TRBJ2-5, is DTGVSQNPRHKITKRGQNVTFRCDPISEHNRLYWYRQTLGQGPEFLTYFQNEAQLEKSRLLSDRFSAERPKGSFSTLEIQRTEQGDSAMYLCASSRTGGETQYFGPGTRLLVL.